This entry is about one TCR beta chain. The sample is drawn from a study of blood T cell dynamics during melanoma immunotherapy. The CDR3 contains 14 residues. V was pared by 5 bases and J by 2 bases, with 7 bases between. Germline V gives CDR1 MNHEY, CDR2 SMNVEV (reference sequence). The time point here: week 3, after first cycle of checkpoint inhibitor. Patients had no prior systemic cancer treatment, immunosuppressants or other active cancers. The method was immunoSEQ multiplex PCR; TCRdb's version includes in-frame clones alone and lacks a portion of them. The table shows thousands of clones, with more than 70% occurring only once.

This sequence originates from a human donor with melanoma. The J gene is TRBJ2-6, the V gene TRBV27, with a possible D match to TRBD1 (6 bases). Here the sequenced sample was blood, taken from a patient treated with checkpoint blockade. As DNA, the CDR3 is TGTGCCAGCAGTAGGGGGACTGGGGCCAACGTCCTGACTTTC. It encodes CASSRGTGANVLTF.